These T cell receptor beta chains were read from a single sample in a study of a mutant IDH1 vaccine in newly diagnosed glioma. These receptors' antigens are unknown. Only in-frame clones appear in the TCRdb table, and some are missing; sequencing was by immunoSEQ multiplex PCR. Among roughly 61,000 clones listed, approximately 80% were seen once. Sequenced material: PBMCs, taken from a glioma patient whose treatment included an IDH1 peptide vaccine. Every receptor here comes from a middle-aged man with glioma. CDR3s include the opening cysteine and the closing phenylalanine or tryptophan. A D gene is named only where the DNA matches it firmly. Clone size appears in some rows only: once, few, many, or a class for an expanded clone.

d_call	v_call	cdr3_length	clone_size	j_call	cdr3_aa	cdr3_nt
NA	TRBV5-5	13	NA	TRBJ2-7	CASSLGQDYEQYF	TGTGCCAGCAGCTTGGGGCAGGACTACGAGCAGTACTTC
NA	TRBV7-8	11	NA	TRBJ2-3	CASSSHSTQYF	TGTGCCAGCAGCTCCCACTCCACGCAGTATTTT
NA	TRBV19	13	NA	TRBJ2-7	CATRPKTGNEQYF	TGTGCCACCCGCCCGAAGACCGGGAACGAGCAGTACTTC
NA	TRBV29-1	13	few	TRBJ1-1	CSASARGTTEAFF	TGCAGCGCATCGGCCAGGGGTACCACTGAAGCTTTCTTT
NA	TRBV6-1	14	NA	TRBJ1-2	CASSEVAGNYGYTF	TGTGCCAGCAGTGAAGTAGCAGGGAACTATGGCTACACCTTC
TRBD2	TRBV4-3	18	NA	TRBJ2-1	CASSQEATSGGTYNEQFF	TGCGCCAGCAGCCAAGAAGCGACTAGCGGGGGCACGTACAATGAGCAGTTCTTC
NA	TRBV25-1	13	NA	TRBJ2-3	CASRAAVADTQYF	TGTGCCAGCAGAGCAGCAGTGGCAGATACGCAGTATTTT
NA	TRBV5-1	15	NA	TRBJ2-5	CASSLARGGIETQYF	TGCGCCAGCAGCTTGGCCCGTGGGGGCATAGAGACCCAGTACTTC
NA	TRBV19	14	few	TRBJ2-7	CASSTAIHPYEQYF	TGTGCCAGTAGTACAGCAATTCATCCCTACGAGCAGTACTTC
NA	TRBV6-5	13	NA	TRBJ2-7	CASSLPGGYEQYF	TGTGCCAGCAGTTTACCGGGCGGCTACGAGCAGTACTTC
NA	TRBV5-1	12	NA	TRBJ1-1	CATSASGTEAFF	TGCGCCACCTCAGCTTCCGGCACTGAAGCTTTCTTT
NA	TRBV2	15	NA	TRBJ1-5	CASSELTVGDQPQHF	TGTGCCAGCAGTGAGTTGACAGTTGGAGATCAGCCCCAGCATTTT
NA	TRBV19	13	NA	TRBJ2-5	CASRTRGEETQYF	TGTGCCAGCAGAACAAGGGGCGAAGAGACCCAGTACTTC
TRBD2	TRBV19	15	NA	TRBJ2-1	CASRELAGMGNEQFF	TGTGCCAGTAGAGAACTAGCGGGCATGGGGAATGAGCAGTTCTTC
NA	TRBV30	15	few	TRBJ2-2	CAWSKGIANTGELFF	TGTGCCTGGAGTAAGGGCATCGCGAACACCGGGGAGCTGTTTTTT